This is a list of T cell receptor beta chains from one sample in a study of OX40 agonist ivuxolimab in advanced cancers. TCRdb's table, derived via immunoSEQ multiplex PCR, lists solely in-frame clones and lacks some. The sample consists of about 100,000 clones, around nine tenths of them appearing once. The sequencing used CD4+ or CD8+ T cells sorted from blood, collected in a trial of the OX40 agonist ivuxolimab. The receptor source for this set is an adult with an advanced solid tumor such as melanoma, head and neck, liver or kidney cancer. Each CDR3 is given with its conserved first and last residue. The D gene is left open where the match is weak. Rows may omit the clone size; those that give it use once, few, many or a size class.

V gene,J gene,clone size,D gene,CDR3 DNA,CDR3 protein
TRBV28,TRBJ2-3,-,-,TGTGCCAGCGGGACTGGGGACACAGATACGCAGTATTTT,CASGTGDTDTQYF
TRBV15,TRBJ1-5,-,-,TGTGCCACTACTAGGAATTGGGGGCCTCAGCCCCAGCATTTT,CATTRNWGPQPQHF
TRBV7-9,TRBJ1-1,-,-,TGTGCCAGCAGTCTAGAGGACACTGAAGCTTTCTTT,CASSLEDTEAFF
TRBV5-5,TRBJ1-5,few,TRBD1,TGTGCCAGCAGCTTGGGTGGGACAGCAAATCAGCCCCAGCATTTT,CASSLGGTANQPQHF
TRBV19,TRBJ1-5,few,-,TGTGCCAGTAGTGGAAGACGGGGAGGGCCCCAGCATTTT,CASSGRRGGPQHF
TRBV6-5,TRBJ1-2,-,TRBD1,TGTGCCAGCAGTCGCGGGACAGGGGTTGGCTACACCTTC,CASSRGTGVGYTF
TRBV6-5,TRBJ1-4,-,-,TGTGCCAGCAGTTACTCGGCAGTTAGTGAAAAACTGTTTTTT,CASSYSAVSEKLFF
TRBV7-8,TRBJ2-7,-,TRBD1,TGTGCCAGCAGCGAGAACAGGGGGCTGAGCGAGCAGTACTTC,CASSENRGLSEQYF
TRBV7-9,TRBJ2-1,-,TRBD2,TGTGCCAGCAGCTCAACTAGCGGGAGAGCCCAGAGCTCCTACAATGAGCAGTTCTTC,CASSSTSGRAQSSYNEQFF
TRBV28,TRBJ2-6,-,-,TGTGCCAGCAGTTCCCCCACTGGGGCCAACGTCCTGACTTTC,CASSSPTGANVLTF
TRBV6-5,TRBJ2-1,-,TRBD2,TGTGCCAGCAGTTACTACCGGACTAGTAGGGGCAATGAGCAGTTCTTC,CASSYYRTSRGNEQFF
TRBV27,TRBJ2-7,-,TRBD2,TGTGCCAGCAGTCTCCTCCCTCCCGGGACTAGAGGCGAGCAGTACTTC,CASSLLPPGTRGEQYF
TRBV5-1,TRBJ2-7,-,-,TGCGCCAGCAGCTTGGGACCCACCACCGCCTACGAGCAGTACTTC,CASSLGPTTAYEQYF
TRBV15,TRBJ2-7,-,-,TGTGCCACCAGCAGAGATGTAACAGTTTTATCCGAGCAGTACTTC,CATSRDVTVLSEQYF
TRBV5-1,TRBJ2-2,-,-,TGCGCCAGCAGCCAGGGACTCCCCTCGGAGGGGGAGCTGTTTTTT,CASSQGLPSEGELFF
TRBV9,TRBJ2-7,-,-,TGTGCCAGCAGCGTATCGAGCGAGGGTTGGAACGAGCAGTACTTC,CASSVSSEGWNEQYF
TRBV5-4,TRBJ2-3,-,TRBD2,TGTGCCAGCAGCTTCGGGGGGGAGTATACGCAGTATTTT,CASSFGGEYTQYF
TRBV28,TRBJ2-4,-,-,TGTGCCAGCAGTTTCAAGCGTGGCAAAAACATTCAGTACTTC,CASSFKRGKNIQYF
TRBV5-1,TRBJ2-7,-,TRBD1,TGCGCCAGCAGCCCCACAGGGGGTCCCTACGAGCAGTACTTC,CASSPTGGPYEQYF
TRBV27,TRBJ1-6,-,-,TGTGCCAGCAGTTTACAGGGTCGCTATAATTCACCCCTCCACTTT,CASSLQGRYNSPLHF
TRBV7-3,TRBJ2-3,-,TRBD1,TGTGCCAGCAGCTCAGGGACAGGGCCCACAGATACGCAGTATTTT,CASSSGTGPTDTQYF
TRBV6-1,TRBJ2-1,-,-,TGTGCCAGTTGGGACACATACAATGAGCAGTTCTTC,CASWDTYNEQFF
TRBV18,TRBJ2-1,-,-,TGTGCCAGCTTATCACTCAGGAATGAGCAGTTCTTC,CASLSLRNEQFF
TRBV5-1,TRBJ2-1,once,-,TGCGCCAGCTGCGAGGACTACCAGGGTAGTGAGCAGTTCTTC,CASCEDYQGSEQFF
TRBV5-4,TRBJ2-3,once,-,TGTGCCAGCAGCTTGGATAGCACAGATACGCAGTATTTT,CASSLDSTDTQYF
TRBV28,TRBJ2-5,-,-,TGTGCCAGCAGTCCAGCTGGGGTTTGGGAGACCCAGTACTTC,CASSPAGVWETQYF
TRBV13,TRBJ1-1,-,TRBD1,TGTGCCAGCAGCTCGCTCCGGACAGGGAACACTGAAGCTTTCTTT,CASSSLRTGNTEAFF
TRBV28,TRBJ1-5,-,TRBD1,TGTGCCAGCAGTTTGGGGGGGACAGTCAATCAGCCCCAGCATTTT,CASSLGGTVNQPQHF
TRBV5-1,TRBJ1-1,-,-,TGCGCCAGCAGCTCTCCATTTAACACTGAAGCTTTCTTT,CASSSPFNTEAFF
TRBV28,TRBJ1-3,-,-,TGTGCCAGCAGTTTAAGTTGGAGCTCTGGAAACACCATATATTTT,CASSLSWSSGNTIYF
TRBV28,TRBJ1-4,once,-,TGTGCCACCGACGATGGTAGGGTTCCTAATGAAAAACTGTTTTTT,CATDDGRVPNEKLFF
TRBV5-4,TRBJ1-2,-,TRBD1,TGTGCCAGCAGTTCCGGTCAGGGGGCGCCTTATGGCTACACCTTC,CASSSGQGAPYGYTF
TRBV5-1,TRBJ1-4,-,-,TGCGCCAGCAACACAGGGACCTCAACTAATGAAAAACTGTTTTTT,CASNTGTSTNEKLFF
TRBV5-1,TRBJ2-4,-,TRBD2,TGCGCCAGCAGCTTAGCCGGGACTAGCGGGAGAGGGGGGAACATTCAGTACTTC,CASSLAGTSGRGGNIQYF
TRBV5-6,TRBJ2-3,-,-,TGTGCCAGCAGCTTGCGTGTTGGGGAGACAGATACGCAGTATTTT,CASSLRVGETDTQYF
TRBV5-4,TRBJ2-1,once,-,TGTGCCAGCAGCTTGGACCGGGGAGCTTACAATGAGCAGTTCTTC,CASSLDRGAYNEQFF
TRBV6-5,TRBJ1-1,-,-,TGTGCCAGCAGTTCTGAGGGCCGGACTGAAGCTTTCTTT,CASSSEGRTEAFF
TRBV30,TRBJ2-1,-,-,TGTGCCTGGAGCGTGGACCAGTACAATGAGCAGTTCTTC,CAWSVDQYNEQFF
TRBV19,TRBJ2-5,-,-,TGTGCCAGTAGTCCCCCAGGGGTAGGGACCCAGTACTTC,CASSPPGVGTQYF
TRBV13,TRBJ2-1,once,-,TGTGCCAGCAGCTTAGATGAAGCGAAGCAGTTCTTC,CASSLDEAKQFF
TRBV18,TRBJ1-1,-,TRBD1,TGTGCCAGCCACGAACAGGGGCAGGTGAGGACTGAAGCTTTCTTT,CASHEQGQVRTEAFF
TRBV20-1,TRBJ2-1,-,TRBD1,TGCAGTGCCGACAGGGTGGATGAGCAGTTCTTC,CSADRVDEQFF
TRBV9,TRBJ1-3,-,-,TGTGCCAGCAGCGTAGGGGTGGGAAACACCATATATTTT,CASSVGVGNTIYF
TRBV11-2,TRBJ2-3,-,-,TGTGCCAGCAGCTTAGGTCCGGGACCGACAGATACGCAGTATTTT,CASSLGPGPTDTQYF
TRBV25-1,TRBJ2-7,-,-,TGTGCCAGCAGTGAATTGGGTCTAGTTGGCGAGCAGTACTTC,CASSELGLVGEQYF
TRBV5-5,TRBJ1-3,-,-,TGTGCCAGCAGCTTACAGTATTCCGGAAACACCATATATTTT,CASSLQYSGNTIYF
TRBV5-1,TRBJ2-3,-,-,TGCGCCAGCAGCTTGGCCGGGGGAACAGATACGCAGTATTTT,CASSLAGGTDTQYF
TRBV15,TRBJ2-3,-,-,TGTGCCACCAGCAGAAATCTGGACGGGAAGCGCACAGATACGCAGTATTTT,CATSRNLDGKRTDTQYF
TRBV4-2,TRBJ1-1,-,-,TGTGCCAGCAGCCAAGAGGGGGCCGTGAACACTGAAGCTTTCTTT,CASSQEGAVNTEAFF
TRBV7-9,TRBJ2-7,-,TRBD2,TGTGCCAGCAGCTTAGAGGCAGGACTAGCGGGAGGGCAGTACTTC,CASSLEAGLAGGQYF
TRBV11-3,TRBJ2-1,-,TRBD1,TGTGCCAGCAGTTATCCGGGACAGGCAGTCAGTGAGCAGTTCTTC,CASSYPGQAVSEQFF
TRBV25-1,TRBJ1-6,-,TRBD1,TGTGCCAGCAGTGAATTATCGACAGGGGGCTATTCACCCCTCCACTTT,CASSELSTGGYSPLHF
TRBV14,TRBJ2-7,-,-,TGTGCCAGCAGCCAAGATCCCGGGACGGCATACGAGCAGTACTTC,CASSQDPGTAYEQYF
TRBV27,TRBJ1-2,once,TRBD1,TGTGCCAGCAGGAAAAGTGGACAGGGGACCCCAGGTTACGGCTACACCTTC,CASRKSGQGTPGYGYTF
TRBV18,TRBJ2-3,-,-,TGTGCCAGCTCACCTCCCCTGATCACAGATACGCAGTATTTT,CASSPPLITDTQYF
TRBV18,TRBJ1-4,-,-,TGTGCCAGCTCACCTCAGGGTACAACTAATGAAAAACTGTTTTTT,CASSPQGTTNEKLFF
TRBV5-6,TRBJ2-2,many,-,TGTGCCAGCAGCCTGGCTTTGATGACCGGGGAGCTGTTTTTT,CASSLALMTGELFF
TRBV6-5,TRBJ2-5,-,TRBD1,TGTGCCAGCAAGACAGGGGTGGGGACCCAGTACTTC,CASKTGVGTQYF
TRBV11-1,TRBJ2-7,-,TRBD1,TGTGCCAGCAGCCCGAAGCTGGACAGGAACGAGCAGTACTTC,CASSPKLDRNEQYF
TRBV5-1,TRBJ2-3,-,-,TGCGCCAGCAGCCCTGATTGGTCCCACACAGATACGCAGTATTTT,CASSPDWSHTDTQYF